The T cell receptor beta chain described here comes from a study of cytomegalovirus exposure and HLA in healthy donors. PCR primers comprised 60 Vbeta and 13 Jbeta primers. Libraries were prepared by immunoSEQ multiplex PCR; TCRdb keeps only in-frame clonotypes and omits some of them. Seen in this sample are approximately 140,000 clones; the ten most common clones hold 2.2%. CDR1 LNHNV and CDR2 YYDKDF come from the germline V gene (reference sequence). The CDR3 is 18 residues long. Trimming shortened V by 0 bases and J by 4 bases, and 18 bases separated the two germline ends. The TCR originated in a woman between 18 and 29 years old in good health and CMV-seronegative. Input material: PBMCs. The chain combines TRBV15 with TRBJ2-2; unclear D gene. The CDR3 region has the DNA TGTGCCACCAGCAGAGATTATCCCCAGTCCACGGGCACCGGGGAGCTGTTTTTT. Translation gives CATSRDYPQSTGTGELFF. Full variable domain (remainder filled in from reference TRBV15 and TRBJ2-2): DAMVIQNPRYQVTQFGKPVTLSCSQTLNHNVMYWYQQKSSQAPKLLFHYYDKDFNNEADTPDNFQSRRPNTSFCFLDIRSPGLGDTAMYLCATSRDYPQSTGTGELFFGEGSRLTVL.